The clone carrying this TCR beta chain was counted at least ten times. Its antigen is currently unknown. Template material for amplifying TCR beta CDR3 regions consisted of RNA transcripts. Primed by the HTBI set, a first-round RT-PCR was run on the TCR CDR3. TCRdb passed the multiplex PCR reads through MiXCR, listing each CDR3 protein once. The table has around 350,000 distinct CDR3 sequences, 15% to 20% seen once. The CDR3 has 14 residues. Germline V gives CDR1 SNHLY, CDR2 FYNNEI. The V gene lost 11 bases and the J gene lost 6 bases, with 19 bases spanning the gap. These data originate in a study of T cells in Graves' hyperthyroidism and ophthalmopathy. Study conclusions and caveats: Ophthalmopathy prediction by the model preceded onset by a median roughly 6 months.

The sample consisted of blood. This receptor was obtained from a woman between 18 and 29 years old with Graves' hyperthyroidism. This chain links TRBV2 with TRBJ2-2, with a weak D call TRBD2 (5 bases). The CDR3 protein is CAGSGIKWAGELFF. CDR3 nucleotide sequence: TGTGCCGGCTCCGGGATCAAATGGGCCGGGGAGCTGTTTTTT.